This T cell receptor beta chain was captured in a study of identical twins. The length of the CDR3 is 13 residues. Germline trimming cut 5 bases from V and 7 bases from J; bases unmatched to any gene: 8. Germline V lookup: CDR1 LNHDA, CDR2 SQIVND (reference sequence). TCRdb re-called the 5' RACE reads with MiXCR, one entry per CDR3 protein. The data hold 1.5 million to 2 million distinct CDR3 sequences, with under 35% observed a single time. The TCR sequence derives from a newborn girl in good health. The specimen sequenced was cord blood. The V gene is TRBV19, the J gene TRBJ2-7, with 7 bases that match TRBD1. CDR3 DNA sequence: TGTGCCAGTAGTGACAGACAGGGCCTGGAGCAGTACTTC. Its translation: CASSDRQGLEQYF.